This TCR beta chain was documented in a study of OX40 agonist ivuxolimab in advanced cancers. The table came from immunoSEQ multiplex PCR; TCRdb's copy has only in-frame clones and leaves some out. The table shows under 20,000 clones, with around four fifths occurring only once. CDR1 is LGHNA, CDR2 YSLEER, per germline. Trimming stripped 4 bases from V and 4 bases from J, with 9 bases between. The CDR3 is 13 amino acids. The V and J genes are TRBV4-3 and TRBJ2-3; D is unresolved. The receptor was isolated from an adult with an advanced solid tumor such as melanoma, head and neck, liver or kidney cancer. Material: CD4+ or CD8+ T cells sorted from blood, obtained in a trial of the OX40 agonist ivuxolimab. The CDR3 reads CASSLFRADTQYF. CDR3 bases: TGCGCCAGCAGCCTCTTTCGCGCAGATACGCAGTATTTT.